One sample yielded the 17 T cell receptor beta chains listed below, sequenced in a study of CD8+ T cells in alopecia areata. Treatment denoted: oral pan-JAK inhibitor, 5-10 mg twice daily. Once RNA had been extracted, it was reverse transcribed into cDNA to act as the sequencing template. Sequencing was performed with immunoSEQ multiplex PCR; in TCRdb, only in-frame clones are kept and a portion is missing. The sample has about 130,000 clones, about 51% seen once. The starting material was CD8+ T cells sorted from blood, obtained at week 4, from a patient treated with tofacitinib. These receptors all come from a human donor with alopecia areata.

V gene TRBV6-1 combines with J gene TRBJ2-5; D possibly corresponds to TRBD2 (6 bases). Germline V gives CDR1 MNHNS, CDR2 SASEGT. This CDR3 is built from 15 residues. Trimming took off 1 base at V and 0 bases at J, with 9 bases between the two ends. The CDR3 sequence is CASSEDGDYQETQYF. DNA for the CDR3: TGTGCCAGCAGTGAAGACGGGGACTACCAAGAGACCCAGTACTTC.

The chain couples TRBV6-5 to TRBJ2-5, with no clear D. V lost 0 bases to trimming and J lost 2 bases, with 7 bases between them. Per the germline V gene, CDR1 is MNHEY and CDR2 is SVGAGI. CDR3 length: 14 amino acids. CDR3: CASSYSMGQETQYF. CDR3 in DNA: TGTGCCAGCAGTTACTCGATGGGGCAAGAGACCCAGTACTTC.

This clone was detected a few times. The V call is TRBV9, the J call TRBJ2-6; the match to TRBD1 covers 9 bases. The ends lost 3 bases at V and 2 bases at J; junction bases unmatched: 6. CDR3 length: 17 residues. CDR1 SGDLS and CDR2 YYNGEE come from the germline V gene. CDR3 region: CASSARDRVAGANVLTF. CDR3 DNA sequence: TGTGCCAGCAGCGCCCGGGACAGGGTGGCTGGGGCCAACGTCCTGACTTTC.

This clone has more than one count but fewer than ten. The chain links TRBV13 to TRBJ2-7, with TRBD1 matching over 9 bases. The CDR3 runs to 16 residues. Germline V lookup: CDR1 PRHDT, CDR2 FYEKMQ (reference sequence). V gave up 3 bases and J gave up 4 bases; unmatched junction bases: 10. The CDR3, as DNA: TGTGCCAGCAGCTTGGGGAGCGGACAGGGGCTATACGAGCAGTACTTC. It encodes CASSLGSGQGLYEQYF. The full variable domain, its missing parts supplied by reference TRBV13 and TRBJ2-7, is AAGVIQSPRHLIKEKRETATLKCYPIPRHDTVYWYQQGPGQDPQFLISFYEKMQSDKGSIPDRFSAQQFSDYHSELNMSSLELGDSALYFCASSLGSGQGLYEQYFGPGTRLTVT.

This chain links TRBV7-9 with TRBJ2-1; 8 bases align to TRBD2. The CDR3 loop spans 16 amino acids. Germline V lookup: CDR1 SEHNR, CDR2 FQNEAQ (reference sequence). Germline trimming cut 5 bases from V and 8 bases from J; bases unmatched to any gene: 14. The CDR3 sequence: CASSLKGRGAGHEQFF. The CDR3 DNA is TGTGCCAGCAGCCTCAAGGGGCGGGGGGCCGGACATGAGCAGTTCTTC. Together with reference TRBV7-9 and TRBJ2-1, the CDR3 gives the full variable domain: DTGVSQNPRHKITKRGQNVTFRCDPISEHNRLYWYRQTLGQGPEFLTYFQNEAQLEKSRLLSDRFSAERPKGSFSTLEIQRTEQGDSAMYLCASSLKGRGAGHEQFFGPGTRLTVL.

The V and J genes are TRBV4-2 and TRBJ1-6; D possibly corresponds to TRBD1 (6 bases). Germline-derived CDR1 and CDR2 are LGHNA and YNFKEQ. The CDR3 is 16 residues long. V lost 0 bases and J 8 bases, leaving 14 bases between the germline ends. The CDR3 reads CASSQDGGATDSPLHF. CDR3 nucleotide sequence: TGTGCCAGCAGCCAAGATGGGGGGGCTACGGATTCACCCCTCCACTTT.

This chain links TRBV20-1 with TRBJ2-3, with 7 bases matching TRBD1. The CDR3 is 11 amino acids. V was pared by 6 bases and J by 8 bases, with 5 bases of the junction left unmatched. Germline CDR1 is DFQATT and CDR2 is SNEGSKA (reference sequence). The CDR3 region has the DNA TGCAGTGCCCCGGACAGGAGTACGCAGTATTTT. Its protein is CSAPDRSTQYF.

The V call is TRBV7-6, the J call TRBJ1-2, with a tentative D call TRBD1 (5 bases). Germline V CDR1 and CDR2: SGHVS, FNYEAQ. The ends were cut back, 3 bases at V and 4 bases at J, with 9 bases in the middle. The CDR3 length is 13 residues. The CDR3, as DNA: TGTGCCAGCAGCTTGGGGGAGGGCTATGGCTACACCTTC. Its protein product is CASSLGEGYGYTF.

This chain uses TRBV5-1 with TRBJ1-1; D ambiguous. V was shortened by 0 bases and J by 7 bases, with 4 bases between the two germline ends. The CDR3 contains 11 residues. Germline lookup yields CDR1 SGHRS and CDR2 YFSETQ. CDR3 DNA sequence: TGCGCCAGCAGCTTGGGAAATGAAGCTTTCTTT. Residues: CASSLGNEAFF.

The sample holds many counts of this clone. This rearrangement joins TRBV19 to TRBJ1-1; the D gene is possibly TRBD1 (6 bases). The V gene's germline CDR1 is LNHDA and CDR2 SQIVND (reference sequence). The CDR3 covers 13 residues. V was clipped by 5 bases and J by 4 bases, with 11 bases between them. DNA of the CDR3: TGTGCCAGTAGTGACACAGGGCGCACTGAAGCTTTCTTT. The encoded protein is CASSDTGRTEAFF.

This clone appeared a single time. V usage is TRBV6-5 and J usage is TRBJ1-1; no firm D call. The CDR3 consists of 12 residues. CDR1 and CDR2 from the germline V gene are MNHEY and SVGAGI. V dropped 6 bases and J dropped 6 bases, with 11 bases sitting between them. Here the CDR3 DNA reads TGTGCCAGCAGAGGCGACAACGCTGAAGCTTTCTTT. This translates into CASRGDNAEAFF.

The CDR3 DNA reads as TGTGCCAGCAGCTTGGCCGGGACGGGGCATGGCTACACCTTC. Translating gives CASSLAGTGHGYTF. The gene calls are TRBV5-6 and TRBJ1-2; the D gene is possibly TRBD1 (5 bases). The V and J ends lost 0 bases and 6 bases respectively, with 12 bases between them. CDR1 and CDR2 from the germline V gene are SGHDT and YYEEEE. This CDR3 spans 14 amino acids.

The rearrangement uses TRBV29-1 and TRBJ2-5; tentative D call: TRBD2 (6 bases). This CDR3 region has 12 residues. Germline CDR1 reads SQVTM; CDR2 reads ANQGSEA. Trimming removed 4 bases from V and 5 bases from J, with 11 bases in between. The CDR3: CSVVGGGETQYF. The CDR3 DNA sequence: TGCAGCGTTGTGGGGGGAGGTGAGACCCAGTACTTC.

In this sample, this clone turned up a few times. The rearrangement uses TRBV10-3 and TRBJ2-7, with D possibly matching TRBD1 (6 bases). There are 14 residues in the CDR3. Per germline, CDR1 ENHRY and CDR2 SYGVKD. V was cut by 0 bases and J by 0 bases, with 6 bases left in between. CDR3 bases: TGTGCCATCAGTGAGTCGGACAGCTCCTACGAGCAGTACTTC. Protein product: CAISESDSSYEQYF.

This clone appeared a few times. The chain is built from TRBV14 and TRBJ2-1, with 9 positions matching TRBD1. The CDR3 covers 14 residues. Per the germline V gene, CDR1 is SGHDN and CDR2 is FVKESK. V lost 3 bases and J lost 7; bases outside the gene matches: 4. The chain's CDR3 is CASSQSGQGNEQFF. DNA for the CDR3: TGTGCCAGCAGCCAGTCCGGACAGGGGAATGAGCAGTTCTTC. Full variable domain (remainder filled in from reference TRBV14 and TRBJ2-1): EAGVTQFPSHSVIEKGQTVTLRCDPISGHDNLYWYRRVMGKEIKFLLHFVKESKQDESGMPNNRFLAERTGGTYSTLKVQPAELEDSGVYFCASSQSGQGNEQFFGPGTRLTVL.

A few counts support this clone. The chain combines TRBV6-5 with TRBJ2-5, with TRBD1 matching 8 bases. The length of the CDR3 is 14 residues. The V segment lost 2 bases and the J segment 1 base; nucleotides outside the gene matches: 0. Germline assignment: CDR1 MNHEY and CDR2 SVGAGI. This CDR3 reads CASSYTGGQETQYF. DNA of the CDR3: TGTGCCAGCAGTTACACAGGGGGCCAAGAGACCCAGTACTTC.

This clone was picked up many times. CDR3 in amino acids: CASKPSRGGDEKLFF. In DNA, the CDR3 is TGTGCCAGCAAACCTAGTAGGGGTGGAGATGAAAAACTGTTTTTT. The chain combines TRBV7-9 with TRBJ1-4; possible D gene TRBD1, 5 bases. The germline V gene encodes CDR1 SEHNR and CDR2 FQNEAQ (reference sequence). Trimming shortened V by 7 bases and J by 6 bases, and 18 bases separated the two germline ends. The CDR3 sequence is 15 residues long.